This T cell receptor (beta chain) was identified during a study of cytomegalovirus exposure and HLA in healthy donors. Use of 60 Vbeta and 13 Jbeta primers characterized the PCR. TCRdb keeps only in-frame clones here, not all; method: immunoSEQ multiplex PCR. The data show about 120,000 clones, more than 60% seen once. This CDR3 is built from 16 residues. V lost 5 bases and J 12 bases, leaving 26 bases between the germline ends. The germline V gene encodes CDR1 SGHTA and CDR2 FQGTGA. The V gene is TRBV7-3, the J gene TRBJ2-1, with a weak D call TRBD2 (9 bases). Sequenced input: PBMCs. The sequence derives from a man aged 35 to 55 in good health and CMV-seropositive. CDR3 in DNA: TGTGCCAGCAGCCTGCAGGGGGCGGGAGGGCCTTTGGTGCAGTTCTTC. Amino acid sequence: CASSLQGAGGPLVQFF. The full variable domain, with the rest looked up from reference TRBV7-3 and TRBJ2-1, is GAGVSQTPSNKVTEKGKYVELRCDPISGHTALYWYRQSLGQGPEFLIYFQGTGAADDSGLPNDRFFAVRPEGSVSTLKIQRTERGDSAVYLCASSLQGAGGPLVQFFGPGTRLTVL.